The sequence of this T cell receptor (beta chain) was determined in a study of T-cell reconstitution after alpha-beta-depleted transplantation in children (dated by TCRdb to the mid-2010s). Describing the broader study: Using TCR repertoire profiling, the study quantitatively followed how T-cell immune reconstitution unfolded in children after TCRalphabeta/CD19-depleted allogeneic hematopoietic cell transplantation.

Comment on this clonotype: Its antigen target is currently unknown. No clone much larger than this one lies a single base away; base qualities are absent.

The library was produced with PCR. Instrument used: Illumina HiSeq 2500. Molecular barcoding was employed in the preparation of TCR libraries, with unique molecular identifiers being used to normalize TCRbeta repertoire quantification. TCRdb redid the processing of the public reads, applying fastp at Q25 and MiXCR, and retained in-frame beta chains. Records with the same CDR3 protein are collapsed into one entry carrying the most frequent genes and DNA. The sample includes about a million distinct CDR3 sequences, with roughly 29% observed a single time. The top ten constitute around 30% of the sample. Sequences KGHDR (CDR1) and SFDVKD (CDR2) are obtained from the germline V gene. Counted from cysteine to phenylalanine, this CDR3 has 15 amino acids. The retained sequence is limited to the CDR3, 45 bases, with the frame set at the first base. Trimming leaves V shorter by 0 bases and J shorter by 5 bases, with the junction holding 3 bases beyond the gene matches.

This sample's treatment or condition label indicates: allogeneic hematopoietic cell transplantation with graft depleted of TCRalphabeta T cells and CD19 B cells. Transplant recipients were children who received TCRalphabeta/CD19-depleted allogeneic hematopoietic cell grafts. On the study overall, not on this receptor specifically: The apparently early recovery of alphabetaT-cell counts about two months after transplant reportedly depended on only several hundred rapidly expanded clones that came from non-depleted graft cells. In some patients, high TCRbeta diversity at day 60 was attributed to recipient T cells and intrathymic progenitors that had survived conditioning. Over the following months the frequencies of hyperexpanded clones went down, and after one year T-cell counts and TCRbeta diversity were mostly credited to newly produced T cells.

Sample: PBMCs, mostly from graft donor cells, taken 360 days after TCRalphabeta/CD19-depleted stem cell transplant. The sequence joins TRBV24-1 to TRBJ2-3; 8 bases in between match TRBD1. This sequence originates from a boy in the first two years of life who had a stem cell transplant for SCID, so the T cells may come from the graft donor. The nucleotides read TGTGCCACCAGTGATTTGGGGACAGGCAGAGATACGCAGTATTTT. It is translated as CATSDLGTGRDTQYF.